These T cell receptor beta chains were read from a single sample in a study of blood T cell repertoires in COVID-19. Sequencing was performed with immunoSEQ multiplex PCR; in TCRdb, only in-frame clones are kept and a portion is missing. The table records 150,000 to 200,000 clones, 80% to 90% of them present only once. Sequenced material: peripheral blood. These receptors came from a man aged 50 or older with active or convalescent COVID-19. The CDR3 runs from the conserved cysteine through the conserved F or W. D genes are given only for firm matches. Clone size is given for some rows only: seen once, a few or many times, or a class if the clone is expanded.

clone_size	d_call	v_call	j_call	cdr3_nt	cdr3_aa
-	-	TRBV5-6	TRBJ1-5	TGTGCCAGCAGCTTGGGGAGCGGGGGACTCCGGGCCCAGCATTTT	CASSLGSGGLRAQHF
-	-	TRBV27	TRBJ1-1	TGTGCCAGCAGGCGTCAGGGTGAAGCTTTCTTT	CASRRQGEAFF
-	TRBD2	TRBV5-1	TRBJ2-5	TGCGCCAGCAGCTTGGCCCAGGGAGGACTAGAAGAGACCCAGTACTTC	CASSLAQGGLEETQYF
-	TRBD1	TRBV6-5	TRBJ1-5	TGTGCCAGCAGCCTGACAGGGGTTAGCAATCAGCCCCAGCATTTT	CASSLTGVSNQPQHF
-	-	TRBV7-9	TRBJ2-1	TGTGCCAGCAGCTCACGAGGGCTTTACAATGAGCAGTTCTTC	CASSSRGLYNEQFF
once	-	TRBV2	TRBJ2-2	TGTGCCAGCAGGGTAGACACTCAGGACACCGGGGAGCTGTTTTTT	CASRVDTQDTGELFF
-	-	TRBV2	TRBJ2-5	TGTGCCAGCAGTGAAGGGGGACAAGGCCAGCAAGAGACCCAGTACTTC	CASSEGGQGQQETQYF
-	TRBD1	TRBV24-1	TRBJ2-7	TGTGCCACCAGTGACCGGGACAGGGACTACGAGCAGTACTTC	CATSDRDRDYEQYF
-	TRBD1	TRBV19	TRBJ1-1	TGTGCCAGTAGTACCCGTCGGACAGGGAGAATGAACACTGAAGCTTTCTTT	CASSTRRTGRMNTEAFF
-	-	TRBV6-5	TRBJ2-2	TGTGCCAGCAGCCCCATGAGGACCGGGGAGCTGTTTTTT	CASSPMRTGELFF
-	TRBD1	TRBV7-2	TRBJ1-1	TGTGCCAGCAGTCCCGGGACAGGGGGAGGAAGCACTGAAGCTTTCTTT	CASSPGTGGGSTEAFF
-	-	TRBV12-3/TRBV12-4	TRBJ1-5	TGTGCCAGCAGTTTTGCGGGGGGACAGCCCCAGCATTTT	CASSFAGGQPQHF
-	-	TRBV5-1	TRBJ2-3	TGCGCCAGCAGCTTGGCTGGAGATACTGATACGCAGTATTTT	CASSLAGDTDTQYF
-	-	TRBV7-9	TRBJ1-2	TGTGCCAGCAGCTCCTATTTGCAGACATTATTCCCGTATGGCTACACCTTC	CASSSYLQTLFPYGYTF
many	-	TRBV4-1	TRBJ1-5	TGCGCCAGCAGCCAAGTTAGTGGGGGCCCCTTTCCCCTAAATCAGCCCCAGCATTTT	CASSQVSGGPFPLNQPQHF
-	-	TRBV9	TRBJ1-1	TGTGCCAGCAGCTCCAACCTTGGAGCGGTGGGTACTGAAGCTTTCTTT	CASSSNLGAVGTEAFF
-	-	TRBV7-2	TRBJ2-3	TGTGCCAGCAGCGGGAGTTTTAGCACAGATACGCAGTATTTT	CASSGSFSTDTQYF
-	TRBD1	TRBV3-1/TRBV3-2	TRBJ1-5	TGTGCCAGCAGCCAAGCACCCCGACAGGGAAGCAATCAGCCCCAGCATTTT	CASSQAPRQGSNQPQHF
-	TRBD2	TRBV4-1	TRBJ2-1	TGCGCCAGCAGCCCCTACTTAGCGGGAGGTACTAATGAGCAGTTCTTC	CASSPYLAGGTNEQFF
once	-	TRBV2	TRBJ2-3	TGTGCCAGCAGTGATGGCCACTCCGGGGATACGCAGTATTTT	CASSDGHSGDTQYF
-	-	TRBV30	TRBJ1-4	TGTGCCTGCAGACACGCAACTAATGAAAAACTGTTTTTT	CACRHATNEKLFF
-	TRBD1	TRBV10-3	TRBJ1-2	TGTGCCATCAGTCCGACAGGGAAGGATGGCTACACCTTC	CAISPTGKDGYTF
-	TRBD1	TRBV14	TRBJ1-1	TGTGCCAGCAGCCACGGACAGGGGATCATTGAAGCTTTCTTT	CASSHGQGIIEAFF